The 6 T cell receptor beta chains below were found in one sample sequenced in a study of blood T cell repertoires in COVID-19. Data came from immunoSEQ multiplex PCR; TCRdb stores just in-frame clones and leaves some out. The data show roughly 180,000 clones, around 76% seen once. The sequenced material came from peripheral blood. These receptors were collected from a woman aged 45-59 years with active or convalescent COVID-19.

The rearrangement joins TRBV5-1 to TRBJ1-6; 9 bases line up with TRBD1. The CDR3 totals 17 residues. V trimming: 1 base; J trimming: 4 bases; junction bases outside the gene matches: 6. In germline, CDR1 is SGHRS, CDR2 YFSETQ. The CDR3 DNA reads as TGCGCCAGCAGCTTGCGCGAGACAGGGGGATATAATTCACCCCTCCACTTT. It specifies CASSLRETGGYNSPLHF.

This clone appeared a few times. This rearrangement joins TRBV21-1 to TRBJ2-2; the D call in the table, TRBD1, was not verified against the DNA. TRBV21-1 has pseudogene status. This CDR3 is 18 amino acids long. Here the CDR3 DNA reads TGTGCCAGCAGCACGGGCTCAGACAGGGGGCGCGACACCGGGGAGCTGTTTTTT. Translation gives CASSTGSDRGRDTGELFF.

The chain combines TRBV7-2 with TRBJ1-2, with D tentatively TRBD1 (6 bases). Trimming left V 5 bases short and J 2 bases short, with 9 bases between. The germline V gene encodes CDR1 SGHTA and CDR2 FQGNSA. The CDR3 runs 13 residues. The CDR3 DNA is TGTGCCAGCAGCCAGGGACAAAACTATGGCTACACCTTC. Its translation is CASSQGQNYGYTF.

There are a few counts of this clone. J is TRBJ1-4 and V is TRBV6-2 or TRBV6-3, with 8 bases that match TRBD1. V was clipped by 6 bases and J by 0 bases; unmatched bases: 3. Germline V lookup: CDR1 MNHEY, CDR2 SVGEGT. The CDR3 spans 15 residues. CDR3 DNA sequence: TGTGCCAGCAGCCGGACAGGGACAACTAATGAAAAACTGTTTTTT. Protein: CASSRTGTTNEKLFF.

V gene TRBV10-3 combines with J gene TRBJ2-1, with 10 nucleotides matching TRBD1. V shed 5 bases, J shed 3 bases, and the junction held 4 bases outside the gene matches. The V gene's germline CDR1 is ENHRY and CDR2 SYGVKD. CDR3 size: 15 residues. Written as DNA, the CDR3 is TGTGCCATCAGTTCCGGGACAGGGGACTACAATGAGCAGTTCTTC. It specifies CAISSGTGDYNEQFF.

This clone was recorded only once. The chain joins TRBV5-1 to TRBJ2-1; 13 bases align to TRBD2. CDR3 length: 16 residues. V shed 4 bases, J shed 6 bases, and the junction held 7 bases outside the gene matches. Per germline, CDR1 SGHRS and CDR2 YFSETQ. CDR3 coding DNA: TGCGCCAGCAGCCCGGGACTAGCGGGGCGTACCAATGAGCAGTTCTTC. It codes for CASSPGLAGRTNEQFF.